This TCR beta chain originates from a study of cytomegalovirus exposure and HLA in healthy donors (dated by TCRdb to the late 2010s). Describing the broader study: An earlier analysis of some 620 of the donors reported 276 Gb of sequence data and about 120 million unique TCR beta sequences obtained from some 200 million T cells. Alongside the repertoire data, information on donor age, sex, ethnicity and CMV serostatus was compiled. Because of strong linkage in the cohort, five DR-DQ haplotypes were treated as single units for association and clustering. A later analysis re-analyzed previously published TCR beta repertoires from 666 donors and added high-resolution HLA genotyping to study TCR occurrence patterns. The aim of the study was to test whether cataloging public T cell receptors could identify signatures of past pathogen exposure. Both class I and class II loci were covered by HLA typing, at four-digit resolution. The study combined high-throughput TCR immunosequencing, statistical association of individual TCRs with disease status, and machine learning to predict cytomegalovirus infection status. In a later genetic analysis, genome-wide SNP genotypes for about three fifths of the roughly 670 donors were used, and that subset was treated as a discovery cohort. Every discovery cohort repertoire had been produced on one sequencing platform. Rather than using new phenotypic data, the later analysis identified candidate immune exposures from TCR beta sequences and from how often those sequences occurred across donors. Of the roughly 400 genotyped donors, approximately 82% fell in the genetic ancestry cluster associated with self-reported Caucasian donors. The study profiled the T cell repertoires of 500 to 800 subjects by immunosequencing and related them to cytomegalovirus serostatus. To decide whether each TCR beta V gene segment behaved as functional or pseudogenic, an earlier analysis of over 500 of the donors relied on high-throughput TCR beta sequencing. In addition to the first cohort of several hundred subjects, a separate validation cohort of approximately 120 different subjects was used. Typing coverage varied by locus: roughly 629-640 donors for A, B, C, DRB1 and DQB1; 522 for DQA1; around 570 for DPA1; 400 to 480 for DPB1. On average, approximately 250,000 unique TCR beta nucleotide sequences were sequenced per donor among roughly 430 genotyped donors of the cohort, with roughly 18% of those sequences being non-productive. An early release that covered roughly 600 HLA-typed donors contained approximately 300 gigabases of sequencing data and tens of millions of unique TCR sequences. The research as a whole found: Because counts were too low, seventeen rarely observed V segments, including chromosome 9 orphons, were left out of the earlier analysis of 587 of the donors. Only TCR beta chains were sequenced in this cohort, and the absence of alpha or paired-chain data limited detectable features. When HLA alleles, especially DR and DQ, strongly co-occurred, TCR associations were difficult to assign to individual alleles. Roughly uniform sequencing depth across donors was assumed in presence/absence analyses, although this assumption may not hold. Because the 87-base-pair reads could not distinguish some IMGT-functional V segments, including TRBV6-2 and TRBV6-3, those segments were excluded. Linkage disequilibrium might explain the correlated functional status among segregating V segments, but an unknown experimental factor could not be ruled out. A later genetic analysis reported fewer N-insertions in productive TCRs among donors in an Asian-associated ancestry cluster than the roughly 700-donor mean. In a later genetic analysis, a missense DCLRE1C variant was associated with V-gene and J-gene trimming of TCR beta chains, and the association was replicated in an independent cohort. The study listed 164 TCR beta chains as associated with cytomegalovirus. Cytomegalovirus status was reported to be diagnosed by the classifier with high specificity and sensitivity in both the original and validation cohorts. Across donors, most TCR sequences were observed very rarely, whereas some public TCRs were present in many individuals. A few of the identified cytomegalovirus-associated TCR beta chains were confirmed in vitro to be specific for cytomegalovirus antigens. A cluster of highly shared sequence variants was judged likely to represent a technical artifact of the sequencing pipeline. A later analysis associated about 17,000 TCR beta sequences with specific HLA alleles at a false discovery rate of 0.05. Compared with equally common non-associated chains, HLA-associated TCR beta chains in a later analysis were more clonally expanded and had lower generation probabilities. In an earlier analysis of some 640 of the donors, most TCR beta V segments were observed in productive rearrangements about 90% or about 30% of the time, broadly matching IMGT annotations. HLA typing was unavailable for some donors at each locus, so association tests used only the typed subset. In a later analysis, most CMV-associated TCR beta chains were found to appear HLA-restricted, with HLA associations seemingly driven largely by CMV exposure. A further reported finding was that TCR beta sequences accurately predicted the HLA-A and HLA-B alleles for most subjects in the first cohort. The authors suggested that the approach could potentially be generalized to other disease states and immunological phenotypes. The only immune exposure information available for the cohort was CMV serostatus. A later analysis reported that several top co-occurrence clusters appeared linked to parvovirus B19, influenza, CMV and Epstein-Barr virus. In a later analysis, TCR association rates were found to vary across HLA loci, with the most associated TCRs seen for DRB1 alleles and the fewest for HLA-C alleles.

The library was obtained by the immunoSEQ multiplex PCR assay. For the multiplex PCR, a mixture combining 60 forward primers for TCR Vbeta segments and 13 reverse primers for TCR Jbeta segments was used. Amplification of the CDR3 region of rearranged TCR beta genes was performed with a multiplex PCR assay on genomic DNA. The amplified TCR beta libraries were sequenced on the Illumina HiSeq System as 87-base-pair reads. For the original study's pipeline: A later analysis counted about 76 million unique TCR beta chains across the 550 to 750 repertoires, and around 12 million of these chains were shared by at least two donors. Raw reads were error-corrected and collapsed into unique sequences by a nearest-neighbor algorithm in which closely related sequences were merged to remove PCR and sequencing errors. CDR3 sequences were aligned to IMGT reference sequences to assign V, D and J gene segments. For a sequence to be retained, a match of at least six nucleotides to both a V gene segment and a J gene segment was required. A rearrangement counted as productive if the CDR3 had no stop codons and remained in frame with V and J, and every other rearrangement counted as non-productive. CDR3 was defined by IMGT convention, running from the second conserved V-encoded cysteine to the conserved J-encoded phenylalanine. Sequences without an unambiguous match to a single V gene segment were excluded from the earlier analysis of 450 to 650 of the donors. An earlier analysis of several hundred of the donors classified V segments as functional when productive rearrangements were above 56.7% and as segregating when the standard deviation between donors was above 5%. A statistical classification framework was built to diagnose cytomegalovirus status from the catalog of TCR beta chain sequences. In a later analysis, TCR nucleotide sequences were compared against IMGT/GENE-DB human TR gene sequences so that V and J genes could be assigned. Using the TCRdist pipeline, a later analysis assigned CDR3 sequences along with most-parsimonious VDJ recombination scenarios. In a later analysis, each TCR beta chain was defined by its CDR3 amino acid sequence together with its V-gene family, and reads lacking a unique V-gene family were excluded. A later analysis removed several hundred highly shared, low-generation-probability nucleotide sequences to deal with suspected cross-contamination and a sequencing artifact. For each public chain, a later analysis derived a clonal expansion index from normalized ranks of inferred template counts within each repertoire. In a later analysis, generation probabilities were computed using a VDJ recombination model fitted to out-of-frame rearrangements, and the results were checked against IGoR. A later analysis scored TCR-TCR, TCR-HLA and TCR-CMV co-occurrence with hypergeometric tests, applying a repertoire-size bias correction to TCR pairs. False discovery rates were estimated in a later analysis by permuting HLA or CMV assignments 20 times. In a later analysis, co-occurring TCRs were grouped using DBSCAN, with TCRdist sequence similarity added in when clustering inside HLA-allele-positive subsets. Repertoires with fewer than 30,000 or more than 120,000 public chains, plus five repertoires with anomalous nucleotide sharing, were excluded from co-occurrence clustering. TCRdb's version of the immuneACCESS table is confined to in-frame rearrangements and falls short of the full clone set. An unresolved V gene accounts for under half of the shortfall where checked; the remainder is of unknown origin. V and J calls and clone size are those listed in that table; D and trimming were worked out from the DNA. A total of 80,000 to 95,000 clones appear in this sample, almost 85% of them only once. Around 5.6% of the sample is held by the ten biggest clonotypes.

The cohort comprised fewer than 750 healthy bone marrow donors. Cohort members were all nominally healthy when sampled, although unrecorded immune exposures were likely present. The donor was CMV seropositive and was included in the group of some 290 seropositive cohort members. A peripheral blood sample was collected from each donor, and TCR beta sequencing was performed on peripheral blood mononuclear cells. The Qiagen DNeasy Blood Extraction Kit was used to extract genomic DNA from the blood cell samples. Its CDR3 holds 15 amino acids, cysteine through phenylalanine. This entry keeps only the CDR3 DNA: 45 bases, framed from base 1. V drops 3 bases and J drops 5 bases, leaving 17 bases in between. The germline V gene gives CDR1 as SGDLS and CDR2 as YYNGEE. Worth noting for this clone: The antigen this receptor binds is unknown. Qualities for individual bases were not recorded, and no much larger clone is one base off.

This TCR came from a woman aged 18-30 years in good health and CMV-seropositive. The chain is made from TRBV9 and TRBJ1-1; the best D guess is TRBD1, with 5 bases matching. The material sequenced was PBMCs. The nucleotides are TGTGCCAGCAGCGACCGAGGGTCCGGGGGAACTGAAGCTTTCTTT. Protein translation: CASSDRGSGGTEAFF.